Each of the 24 T cell receptor beta chains below was sequenced from the same sample in a study of T cell repertoires in ileal Crohn's disease (dated by TCRdb to about 2019). The library was made by the immunoSEQ multiplex PCR assay. TCRdb's version of the immuneACCESS table is confined to in-frame rearrangements and falls short of the full clone set. An unresolved V gene accounts for under half of the shortfall where checked; the remainder is of unknown origin. The sample has almost 4,000 clones on record, approximately 78% of them singletons. The ten largest account for approximately 14% of the sample. Read against the paper, the sample's time point label means: neoterminal ileum biopsy at postoperative endoscopy, about 6 months after surgery. Material: ileal tissue. All receptors derive from an adult with Crohn's disease.

The chain carries TRBV6-6 and TRBJ2-2; maybe TRBD1 (6 bases). Germline V lookup: CDR1 MNHNY, CDR2 SVGAGI (reference sequence). The CDR3 sequence is 15 residues long. Trimming left V 2 bases short and J 3 bases short, with 10 bases between. The DNA of the CDR3 is TGTGCCAGCAGTTACCTCCAGGGGTACACCGGGGAGCTGTTTTTT. It codes for CASSYLQGYTGELFF.

In its sample, this clone was seen once. The V gene is TRBV23-1, the J gene TRBJ1-1, with D possibly being TRBD1 (6 bases). TRBV23-1 belongs to the ORF category, with a function that is uncertain. The CDR3 has 14 amino acids. Trimming removed 7 bases at V and 6 bases at J, with 18 bases between. CDR3 residues: CASIRTAIFAEAFF. The CDR3 DNA follows: TGCGCCAGCATTCGGACAGCAATCTTCGCTGAAGCTTTCTTT.

This rearrangement joins TRBV19 to TRBJ1-2; D gene unclear. The germline CDR1 and CDR2 sequences are LNHDA and SQIVND (reference sequence). The V end lost 3 bases, the J end lost 4 bases, and 9 bases lay between the germline ends. CDR3 length: 13 amino acids. The chain's CDR3 is CASSIRGRYGYTF. The CDR3, as DNA: TGTGCCAGTAGTATTAGAGGCCGCTATGGCTACACCTTC.

The chain uses TRBV5-8 and TRBJ2-7; 8 bases match TRBD1. V shed 5 bases and J 5 bases; nucleotides not matched to a gene: 9. The CDR3 is made up of 14 amino acids. The V gene's germline CDR1 is SGHTS and CDR2 YDEGEE. The chain's CDR3 is CASSKTRTGHEQYF. Here the CDR3 DNA reads TGTGCCAGCAGTAAAACCCGGACAGGGCACGAGCAGTACTTC.

This chain connects TRBV5-1 to TRBJ1-1, with D perhaps matching TRBD1 (5 bases). The CDR3 spans 14 residues. Deletions cut 4 bases from V and 4 bases from J, with 14 bases between. The germline V gene has CDR1 SGHRS and CDR2 YFSETQ. The CDR3: CASSPQEKGTEAFF. The CDR3 DNA follows: TGCGCCAGCAGCCCACAGGAGAAGGGCACTGAAGCTTTCTTT. Using reference TRBV5-1 and TRBJ1-1 for the parts outside the CDR3, the full variable domain is KAGVTQTPRYLIKTRGQQVTLSCSPISGHRSVSWYQQTPGQGLQFLFEYFSETQRNKGNFPGRFSGRQFSNSRSEMNVSTLELGDSALYLCASSPQEKGTEAFFGQGTRLTVV.

This chain joins TRBV18 and TRBJ1-2; 10 bases are shared with TRBD1. Germline lookup yields CDR1 KGHSH and CDR2 LQKENI. Trimming at V came to 2 bases and at J to 2 bases, leaving 8 bases not matched to a gene. The CDR3 is 17 amino acids. Written as DNA, the CDR3 is TGTGCCAGCTCACCAGCGGACAGGGGGAATCTAAACTATGGCTACACCTTC. This encodes CASSPADRGNLNYGYTF.

V is TRBV14 and J is TRBJ2-5; no definite D call. Trimming stripped 5 bases from V and 4 bases from J, with 8 bases between. This CDR3 is built from 12 residues. Germline V gene data show CDR1 as SGHDN and CDR2 as FVKESK. Written as DNA, the CDR3 is TGTGCCAGCAGCTTAAGCCTAGAGACCCAGTACTTC. Protein: CASSLSLETQYF.

CDR3 sequence (DNA): TGTGCCAGCAGTTACGTTAGCGGGGGGGCGGATACGCAGTATTTT. The encoded protein is CASSYVSGGADTQYF. The rearrangement joins TRBV6-5 to TRBJ2-3, with 11 nucleotides matching TRBD2. Trimming took 2 bases from V and 6 from J; bases not matched to a gene: 4. The CDR3 is 15 residues long. Per the germline V gene, CDR1 is MNHEY and CDR2 is SVGAGI.

V is TRBV18 and J is TRBJ2-1; 7 nucleotides line up with TRBD1. Germline-derived CDR1 and CDR2 are KGHSH and LQKENI. After removal of 6 bases from V and 5 bases from J, the junction contained 7 bases not matched to a gene. The CDR3 consists of 14 residues. Here the CDR3 reads CASSSGGQHNEQFF. The DNA of the CDR3 is TGTGCCAGCTCCTCAGGGGGACAGCACAATGAGCAGTTCTTC.

The V gene is TRBV6-6, the J gene TRBJ2-3; D possibly corresponds to TRBD1 (6 bases). This CDR3 contains 15 residues. Germline assignment: CDR1 MNHNY and CDR2 SVGAGI (reference sequence). V lost 4 bases, J lost 6 bases, and 17 bases lay in between. The DNA for the CDR3 is TGTGCCAGCAGTTGGCGACAGGCGCCGCCCGATACGCAGTATTTT. Amino acids: CASSWRQAPPDTQYF.

This clone was detected a few times. The V call is TRBV10-3, the J call TRBJ2-3, with TRBD1 matching over 8 bases. This CDR3 has 18 amino acids. Germline CDR1 is ENHRY and CDR2 is SYGVKD. The junction had 12 bases not matched to a gene; V was cut back by 4 bases and J by 0 bases. This CDR3 is CAISGGQGPRGSTDTQYF. The CDR3 coding sequence is TGTGCCATCAGTGGCGGACAGGGCCCAAGGGGTAGCACAGATACGCAGTATTTT.

The genes are TRBV10-1 and TRBJ2-3, with 7 bases fitting TRBD2. Unmatched junction bases numbered 8, after V lost 6 bases and J lost 5 bases. Germline CDR1 and CDR2: WNHNN and SYGVQD (reference sequence). CDR3 size: 14 residues. The CDR3 reads CASSPSGGVDTQYF. CDR3 sequence (DNA): TGCGCCAGCAGCCCTTCTGGGGGGGTAGATACGCAGTATTTT.

J is TRBJ1-4 and V is TRBV7-6; a weak D match, TRBD1 (6 bases). Trimming pared 1 base from V and 3 bases from J, leaving 9 bases between. CDR3 length: 15 amino acids. The germline V gene encodes CDR1 SGHVS and CDR2 FNYEAQ. CDR3 in DNA: TGTGCCAGCAGCTTAGGCGCAGGGGCTAATGAAAAACTGTTTTTT. It encodes CASSLGAGANEKLFF.

The chain links TRBV5-4 to TRBJ2-3; D gene ambiguous. V was clipped by 1 base and J by 2 bases, with 8 bases between them. The CDR3 length is 14 residues. Germline-derived CDR1 and CDR2 are SGHNT and YYREEE (reference sequence). The CDR3 nucleotides are TGTGCCAGCAGCTTGACAGACCACACAGATACGCAGTATTTT. It encodes CASSLTDHTDTQYF.

The chain carries TRBV5-1 and TRBJ2-3, with a weak D call TRBD1 (5 bases). V shed 4 bases and J shed 2 bases, with 14 bases lying between them. CDR3 size: 15 residues. Germline-derived CDR1 and CDR2 are SGHRS and YFSETQ. CDR3 amino acids: CASSLYGANTDTQYF. The CDR3 DNA is TGCGCCAGCAGCCTGTATGGGGCAAACACAGATACGCAGTATTTT. Looking up the rest from reference TRBV5-1 and TRBJ2-3 gives the full variable domain: KAGVTQTPRYLIKTRGQQVTLSCSPISGHRSVSWYQQTPGQGLQFLFEYFSETQRNKGNFPGRFSGRQFSNSRSEMNVSTLELGDSALYLCASSLYGANTDTQYFGPGTRLTVL.

The chain has TRBV6-6 and TRBJ2-1; 10 bases agree with TRBD1. Germline CDR1 MNHNY, CDR2 SVGAGI (reference sequence). J lost 4 bases, V lost 6 bases, and 3 bases had no gene match. The CDR3 is 14 amino acids. The CDR3 DNA is TGTGCCAGCAGGACAGGGGGCCAGTACAATGAGCAGTTCTTC. This sequence encodes CASRTGGQYNEQFF.

This chain uses TRBV5-1 with TRBJ1-3; D is perhaps TRBD1 (5 bases). Germline CDR1 is SGHRS and CDR2 is YFSETQ. CDR3 length: 15 amino acids. The V end was cut by 1 base, the J end by 8 bases, with 16 bases between. The CDR3 region has the DNA TGCGCCAGCAGCTTGCTAGGCCTGGGCAGGGACACCATATATTTT. Encoded protein: CASSLLGLGRDTIYF.

The chain has TRBV11-2 and TRBJ2-4, with 7 bases that match TRBD1. This CDR3 comprises 17 residues. CDR1 and CDR2 from the germline V gene are SGHAT and FQNNGV. With 4 bases clipped from V and 0 bases from J, the junction kept 9 bases outside the gene matches. The CDR3 loop is CASSSRDSVIAKNIQYF. As DNA, the CDR3 is TGTGCCAGCAGCTCCCGGGACAGCGTCATAGCCAAAAACATTCAGTACTTC.

The chain is built from TRBV6-4 and TRBJ2-1; 11 bases match TRBD1. This CDR3 spans 14 amino acids. The V gene's germline CDR1 is MRHNA and CDR2 SNTAGT. The J segment lost 8 bases and the V segment lost 6 bases, leaving 6 bases of the junction unmatched. CDR3 sequence: CASSRDRGRYEQFF. The CDR3 bases are TGTGCCAGCAGCCGGGACAGGGGGAGGTATGAGCAGTTCTTC.

This chain connects TRBV5-1 to TRBJ1-2, with D possibly being TRBD1 (6 bases). The CDR3 has 15 amino acids. Germline CDR1 is SGHRS and CDR2 is YFSETQ. V dropped 1 base and J dropped 5 bases, with 15 bases sitting between them. For the CDR3, the DNA is TGCGCCAGCAGCTTGATAGGGGGTGATCGGTATGGCTACACCTTC. It encodes CASSLIGGDRYGYTF.

V usage is TRBV19 and J usage is TRBJ2-1; D may be TRBD1 (6 bases). There are 16 residues in the CDR3. The V end lost 4 bases, the J end lost 4 bases, and 17 bases lay between the germline ends. Germline V gene data show CDR1 as LNHDA and CDR2 as SQIVND (reference sequence). As DNA, the CDR3 is TGTGCCAGTAGTACCGCTACAGGGATACTATACAATGAGCAGTTCTTC. Protein product: CASSTATGILYNEQFF.

This clone has just a few counts. The J gene is TRBJ2-3, the V gene TRBV2, with 10 bases aligning to TRBD2. Germline V gene lookup returns CDR1 SNHLY and CDR2 FYNNEI. V shed 9 bases and J 4 bases; nucleotides not matched to a gene: 10. The CDR3 has 15 amino acids. This CDR3 reads CARGLSGGDADTQYF. For the CDR3, the DNA is TGTGCCAGGGGTCTAAGCGGGGGGGACGCAGATACGCAGTATTTT.

The chain carries TRBV7-7 and TRBJ2-3; the match to TRBD2 covers 12 bases. Germline V lookup: CDR1 SSHAT, CDR2 FNYEAQ (reference sequence). The length of the CDR3 is 15 residues. The V segment lost 5 bases and the J segment 6 bases; nucleotides outside the gene matches: 6. CDR3: CASSPTSGGTDTQYF. The CDR3 nucleotides read TGTGCCAGCAGCCCGACTAGCGGGGGTACCGATACGCAGTATTTT.

The rearrangement links TRBV5-5 to TRBJ2-3, with 9 nucleotides matching TRBD2. This CDR3 spans 15 amino acids. V was clipped by 3 bases and J by 5 bases; unmatched bases: 7. Germline lookup yields CDR1 SGHKS and CDR2 YYEKEE (reference sequence). The CDR3 reads CASSSLAGARDTQYF. CDR3 DNA sequence: TGTGCCAGCAGCTCCTTAGCGGGGGCCCGAGATACGCAGTATTTT. The variable domain in full, with the rest retrieved from reference TRBV5-5 and TRBJ2-3, is DAGVTQSPTHLIKTRGQQVTLRCSPISGHKSVSWYQQVLGQGPQFIFQYYEKEERGRGNFPDRFSARQFPNYSSELNVNALLLGDSALYLCASSSLAGARDTQYFGPGTRLTVL.